A selection of T cell receptor beta chains follows, all from one sample in a study of blood T cell repertoires in COVID-19. Data came from immunoSEQ multiplex PCR; TCRdb stores just in-frame clones and leaves some out. This table has 390,000 or so clones, 86% appearing once. Material: peripheral blood. The receptors come from a woman aged 25 to 39 with active or convalescent COVID-19. Each CDR3 is given with its conserved first and last residue.

TRBV29-1	TRBJ2-3	CSVEMSGRDTQYF
TRBV5-1	TRBJ2-1	CASSLEGTGRYNEQFF
TRBV4-1	TRBJ1-1	CASSQITGTLGAFF
TRBV2	TRBJ2-7	CASSNRDRVPYEQYF
TRBV9	TRBJ2-1	CASSTSPSGAYNEQFF
TRBV7-2	TRBJ2-5	CASSQDRGRETQYF
TRBV6-2/TRBV6-3	TRBJ1-6	CASSYFGQGGSPLHF
TRBV27	TRBJ2-2	CASSLSGAGELFF
TRBV23-1	TRBJ2-6	CASSPSANLLATGANVLTF
TRBV6-2/TRBV6-3	TRBJ1-5	CASSYATGNQPQHF
TRBV4-2	TRBJ1-5	CAAGPPGNNQPQHF
TRBV19	TRBJ1-1	CATRQATNTEAFF
TRBV5-4	TRBJ1-5	CASSFPAPEQDSNQPQHF
TRBV6-5	TRBJ1-2	CASSLGTGDLGYTF
TRBV6-7	TRBJ1-5	CASSYSKEGQGLRISNQPQHF
TRBV5-1	TRBJ2-2	CASSLAMQGAATGELFF
TRBV11-2	TRBJ2-1	CASSPVGGSYNEQFF
TRBV5-1	TRBJ2-7	CASSLRQTYEQYF
TRBV28	TRBJ1-2	CASSLVAGNYGYTF
TRBV6-5	TRBJ1-3	CASSTGGLGNTIYF
TRBV7-2	TRBJ2-7	CASSLEGQGPLYEQYF
TRBV5-1	TRBJ2-2	CASSLGTAIYAGELFF
TRBV19	TRBJ1-1	CASSREVSIGPNTEAFF
TRBV6-1	TRBJ2-3	CASSEPGTDTQYF
TRBV10-3	TRBJ2-1	CAISESSSRSFF
TRBV7-9	TRBJ2-5	CASSSTSGGAGETQYF
TRBV5-5	TRBJ1-2	CASSLTGTGGGYGYTF
TRBV6-1	TRBJ2-7	CASSESRSEQYF
TRBV27	TRBJ2-1	CASSKRLAGAHNEQFF
TRBV5-1	TRBJ2-2	CASSAGQSNTGELFF
TRBV10-3	TRBJ2-7	CAIEDSSYEQYF
TRBV3-1/TRBV3-2	TRBJ1-2	CASSQAVSYGYTF
TRBV2	TRBJ2-5	CASSWTSQWQETQYF
TRBV10-1	TRBJ1-5	CASSAGGGQPQHF
TRBV7-9	TRBJ2-1	CASSNLRGLVNNEQFF
TRBV19	TRBJ1-1	CASNSGPLINTEAFF
TRBV6-5	TRBJ1-1	CASTPQNTEAFF
TRBV30	TRBJ1-2	CAWTPSGSPPTF
TRBV9	TRBJ1-5	CASSSSGTENQPQHF
TRBV4-1	TRBJ1-1	CASSPGHPNTEAFF
TRBV27	TRBJ1-2	CASSLSPGQGSGYTF
TRBV6-4	TRBJ1-2	CASSDSGLYGYTF
TRBV7-6	TRBJ2-1	CASSPSGAYNEQFF
TRBV6-1	TRBJ2-7	CASSEARYEQYF
TRBV5-1	TRBJ2-2	CASSLGLAGGFTGELFF
TRBV30	TRBJ1-5	CAGGASNQPQHF
TRBV19	TRBJ2-3	CASSIVSSGNTDTQYF
TRBV3-1/TRBV3-2	TRBJ2-5	CASNPGLAWETQYF